These 25 T cell receptor beta chains were sequenced from one sample in a study of cytomegalovirus exposure and HLA in healthy donors. The PCR made use of 60 Vbeta and 13 Jbeta primers. Assay used: immunoSEQ multiplex PCR; TCRdb lists only in-frame clones, some missing. The top ten clones hold approximately 1.9% of a sample with roughly 76,000 clones, 80% to 90% of them seen once. Input material: PBMCs. The source is a woman in her thirties in good health and CMV-seronegative.

V gene TRBV19 combines with J gene TRBJ2-7; possibly TRBD1 for D (5 bases). The CDR3 is 15 amino acids. V was pared by 3 bases and J by 0 bases, with 12 bases between. Germline CDR1 reads LNHDA; CDR2 reads SQIVND (reference sequence). This chain's CDR3 is CASSIQGSSSYEQYF. The CDR3 DNA is TGTGCCAGTAGTATCCAGGGATCGAGCTCCTACGAGCAGTACTTC.

This chain joins TRBV4-3 and TRBJ2-1; TRBD2 is a possible D gene (5 bases). This CDR3 spans 16 amino acids. V was trimmed by 0 bases and J by 8 bases, leaving 17 bases between them. Germline V CDR1 and CDR2: LGHNA, YSLEER. CDR3 coding DNA: TGCGCCAGCAGCCAAGAAATGGCTAGCCATAGCGATGAGCAGTTCTTC. Protein sequence: CASSQEMASHSDEQFF.

The V call is TRBV11-3, the J call TRBJ2-7; TRBD1 matches 8 bases. The germline V gene has CDR1 SGHNT and CDR2 YENEEA. J was trimmed by 0 bases and V by 5 bases; bases with no gene match: 9. This CDR3 region has 16 residues. CDR3 amino acids: CASSPGTGASSYEQYF. The CDR3 DNA reads TGTGCCAGCAGCCCGGGGACAGGCGCTTCCTCCTACGAGCAGTACTTC.

The chain recombines TRBV7-9 with TRBJ2-5; TRBD1 matches at 10 bases. The end of the DNA fits TRBJ2-7 better, so the J call may be wrong. The germline V gene has CDR1 SEHNR and CDR2 FQNEAQ (reference sequence). CDR3 length equals 16 residues. The CDR3 DNA sequence: TGTGCCAGCAGCTTAGTGGAGGGGACAGGGGCCCACGAGCAGTACTTC. Translating gives CASSLVEGTGAHEQYF.

The chain links TRBV29-1 to TRBJ1-4; 9 bases are a match to TRBD1. J was trimmed by 8 bases and V by 7 bases; bases with no gene match: 14. The CDR3 contains 15 residues. Germline CDR1 reads SQVTM; CDR2 reads ANQGSEA. CDR3 in DNA: TGCAGCGCTGGGACTTGGACAGGGGTGCGGGAAAAACTGTTTTTT. Its protein product is CSAGTWTGVREKLFF.

This clone was seen only a few times. The chain employs TRBV29-1 and TRBJ2-3; 10 nucleotides agree with TRBD1. V lost 8 bases, J lost 4 bases, and 9 bases stayed unmatched. The CDR3 runs to 14 residues. Germline V gives CDR1 SQVTM, CDR2 ANQGSEA. The CDR3 region is CSPGTGEGADTQYF. The CDR3 DNA sequence: TGCAGCCCCGGGACAGGGGAAGGGGCAGATACGCAGTATTTT.

The gene calls are TRBV21-1 and TRBJ2-1; TRBD2, as called in the table, went unchecked against the DNA. TRBV21-1 is deemed a pseudogene. The CDR3 spans 18 residues. The CDR3, as DNA: TGTGCCAGGGACCGGACTAGCGGGGTCTCCGGCTCCTACAATGAGCAGTTCTTC. This translates into CARDRTSGVSGSYNEQFF.

The V gene is TRBV18, the J gene TRBJ1-2; the D gene is possibly TRBD1 (6 bases). Trimming cost V 1 base and J 4 bases, with 19 bases left between them. This CDR3 region has 17 residues. Germline CDR1 KGHSH, CDR2 LQKENI. CDR3 residues: CASSPRSLNRVIYGYTF. The CDR3 bases are TGTGCCAGCTCACCACGTAGCCTAAACAGGGTAATCTATGGCTACACCTTC. Variable domain in full (rest from reference TRBV18 and TRBJ1-2): NAGVMQNPRHLVRRRGQEARLRCSPMKGHSHVYWYRQLPEEGLKFMVYLQKENIIDESGMPKERFSAEFPKEGPSILRIQQVVRGDSAAYFCASSPRSLNRVIYGYTFGSGTRLTVV.

The chain is built from TRBV7-2 and TRBJ2-7, with 11 positions matching TRBD1. The CDR3 spans 15 residues. Germline lookup yields CDR1 SGHTA and CDR2 FQGNSA. The V and J ends lost 6 bases and 0 bases, in that order; junction bases with no gene match: 4. The chain's CDR3 is CASSSGTGGSYEQYF. In DNA form, the CDR3 reads TGTGCCAGCAGTTCCGGGACAGGGGGCTCCTACGAGCAGTACTTC.

The chain couples TRBV2 to TRBJ2-7; D ambiguous. From germline, CDR1 is SNHLY and CDR2 FYNNEI. Deletions cut 7 bases from V and 1 base from J, with 11 bases between. There are 13 residues in the CDR3. The CDR3 DNA is TGTGCCAGCAAGAGAGGCTCTTCCTACGAGCAGTACTTC. This codes for CASKRGSSYEQYF.

This clone has a handful of counts. This chain connects TRBV9 to TRBJ2-1; TRBD2 might be the D (6 bases). CDR3 size: 17 residues. Trimming took 4 bases from V and 0 from J, leaving 17 bases between them. Per germline, CDR1 SGDLS and CDR2 YYNGEE. CDR3 in DNA: TGTGCCAGCAGCCCTCACCCCGGGGGAAGCTCCTACAATGAGCAGTTCTTC. This codes for CASSPHPGGSSYNEQFF.

This clone turned up a few times. CDR3 sequence: CAISQTDRSAGPQHF. CDR3 sequence (DNA): TGTGCCATCAGTCAAACGGACAGATCCGCGGGGCCCCAGCATTTT. This chain uses TRBV10-3 with TRBJ1-5; D might be TRBD1 (6 bases). Trimming shortened V by 5 bases and J by 9 bases, and 20 bases separated the two germline ends. CDR1 and CDR2 (germline): ENHRY, SYGVKD. The CDR3 is made up of 15 amino acids.

This chain uses TRBV18 with TRBJ1-1; D is possibly TRBD1 (5 bases). Germline CDR1 reads KGHSH; CDR2 reads LQKENI. The CDR3 covers 15 residues. Trimming stripped 4 bases from V and 2 bases from J, with 14 bases between. This chain's CDR3 is CASSRETTVNTEAFF. DNA of the CDR3: TGTGCCAGCTCACGAGAAACGACAGTTAACACTGAAGCTTTCTTT.

The genes are TRBV6-6 and TRBJ2-5; no clear D gene. The CDR3 spans 15 residues. V was cut by 0 bases and J by 5 bases, with 13 bases left in between. The germline gives CDR1 MNHNY, CDR2 SVGAGI (reference sequence). CDR3 amino acids: CASSYSIAVSETQYF. The CDR3 DNA reads as TGTGCCAGCAGTTACTCAATCGCAGTATCGGAGACCCAGTACTTC.

The chain has TRBV7-6 and TRBJ2-7; TRBD1 is a possible D gene (5 bases). Per germline, CDR1 SGHVS and CDR2 FNYEAQ. The V end lost 2 bases, the J end lost 5 bases, and 16 bases lay between the germline ends. This CDR3 is 15 amino acids long. In nucleotides, the CDR3 is TGTGCCAGCAGCTTAAAGGCACAGGTTTGGGACGAGCAGTACTTC. This translates into CASSLKAQVWDEQYF. Full variable domain (outside the CDR3, taken from reference TRBV7-6 and TRBJ2-7): GAGVSQSPRYKVTKRGQDVALRCDPISGHVSLYWYRQALGQGPEFLTYFNYEAQQDKSGLPNDRFSAERPEGSISTLTIQRTEQRDSAMYRCASSLKAQVWDEQYFGPGTRLTVT.

This chain connects TRBV7-9 to TRBJ2-2, with 10 bases matching TRBD1. Germline V lookup: CDR1 SEHNR, CDR2 FQNEAQ (reference sequence). The CDR3 sequence is 14 residues long. Trimming removed 2 bases from V and 12 bases from J; junction bases left unmatched: 6. In DNA, the CDR3 is TGTGCCAGCAGCTTACCGACAGGGGGCGTGAAGCTGTTTTTT. This sequence encodes CASSLPTGGVKLFF.

The chain combines TRBV5-1 with TRBJ1-4; perhaps TRBD1 as D (5 bases). CDR1 SGHRS and CDR2 YFSETQ come from the germline V gene. V was shortened by 0 bases and J by 4 bases, with 13 bases between the two germline ends. The length of the CDR3 is 16 residues. The CDR3 region is CASSLGQHSLNEKLFF. The CDR3, as DNA: TGCGCCAGCAGCTTGGGACAGCACAGCCTTAATGAAAAACTGTTTTTT.

This chain links TRBV5-4 with TRBJ2-3, with TRBD2 identical over 11 bases. V dropped 6 bases and J dropped 2; count of bases not matched to a gene: 11. In germline, CDR1 is SGHNT, CDR2 YYREEE (reference sequence). The CDR3 spans 17 residues. The CDR3 bases are TGTGCCAGCACCCACTCTCCGGGACTAGCGGACACAGATACGCAGTATTTT. It translates to CASTHSPGLADTDTQYF.

The chain carries TRBV28 and TRBJ1-2; a weak D match, TRBD1 (5 bases). Germline values: CDR1 MDHEN, CDR2 SYDVKM. The CDR3 is 13 residues long. V was cut by 3 bases and J by 8 bases, with 13 bases left in between. Here the CDR3 reads CASSLGRVAGYTF. Here the CDR3 DNA reads TGTGCCAGCAGTTTGGGCAGGGTAGCCGGCTACACCTTC.

V usage is TRBV10-1 and J usage is TRBJ2-1; TRBD1 matches at 8 bases. Germline trimming cut 6 bases from V and 2 bases from J; bases unmatched to any gene: 9. The CDR3 is made up of 16 amino acids. Looked up from germline, CDR1 is WNHNN and CDR2 is SYGVQD (reference sequence). The CDR3: CASSGQGLPPYNEQFF. The CDR3 nucleotides read TGCGCCAGCAGCGGACAGGGTTTACCTCCCTACAATGAGCAGTTCTTC.

The V call is TRBV19, the J call TRBJ1-2; 12 nucleotides match TRBD1. With 8 bases clipped from V and 4 bases from J, the junction kept 11 bases outside the gene matches. This CDR3 region has 16 residues. Per germline, CDR1 LNHDA and CDR2 SQIVND (reference sequence). The CDR3 reads CASSRDRGPGGYGYTF. CDR3 coding DNA: TGTGCCAGTTCCCGGGACAGGGGGCCCGGTGGCTATGGCTACACCTTC. The variable domain in full, with the rest retrieved from reference TRBV19 and TRBJ1-2, is DGGITQSPKYLFRKEGQNVTLSCEQNLNHDAMYWYRQDPGQGLRLIYYSQIVNDFQKGDIAEGYSVSREKKESFPLTVTSAQKNPTAFYLCASSRDRGPGGYGYTFGSGTRLTVV.

This chain uses TRBV18 with TRBJ2-4; 9 positions match TRBD1. The J segment lost 4 bases and the V segment lost 4 bases, leaving 2 bases of the junction unmatched. CDR1 is KGHSH and CDR2 is LQKENI in the germline V gene. The CDR3 contains 14 residues. The DNA for the CDR3 is TGTGCCAGCTCACTGGGACAGGGAAAAAACATTCAGTACTTC. Translation: CASSLGQGKNIQYF.

This clone was observed once. The chain recombines TRBV6-1 with TRBJ2-5; 7 bases line up with TRBD1. The CDR3 runs to 13 residues. Germline V gene data show CDR1 as MNHNS and CDR2 as SASEGT. V shed 4 bases, J shed 3 bases, and the junction held 2 bases outside the gene matches. DNA of the CDR3: TGTGCCAGCAGTGCGGGACAGAAAGAGACCCAGTACTTC. This sequence encodes CASSAGQKETQYF.

The CDR3 sequence is CASRRRGTIRGSSYF. CDR3 DNA sequence: TGTGCCAGCAGGCGCAGGGGGACAATCCGGGGGTCGTCATACTTC. This chain links TRBV28 with TRBJ2-5; D possibly corresponds to TRBD1 (7 bases). Germline-derived CDR1 and CDR2 are MDHEN and SYDVKM. The CDR3 is 15 residues long. The ends were cut back, 6 bases at V and 14 bases at J, with 28 bases in the middle.

The chain employs TRBV5-4 and TRBJ1-2, with D maybe TRBD1 (6 bases). There are 17 residues in the CDR3. Germline V gene data show CDR1 as SGHNT and CDR2 as YYREEE (reference sequence). Deletions cut 2 bases from V and 4 bases from J, with 21 bases between. The CDR3, as DNA: TGTGCCAGCAGCTTTTGTACAGGGAGAATCTGTCTCTATGGCTACACCTTC. As protein: CASSFCTGRICLYGYTF.